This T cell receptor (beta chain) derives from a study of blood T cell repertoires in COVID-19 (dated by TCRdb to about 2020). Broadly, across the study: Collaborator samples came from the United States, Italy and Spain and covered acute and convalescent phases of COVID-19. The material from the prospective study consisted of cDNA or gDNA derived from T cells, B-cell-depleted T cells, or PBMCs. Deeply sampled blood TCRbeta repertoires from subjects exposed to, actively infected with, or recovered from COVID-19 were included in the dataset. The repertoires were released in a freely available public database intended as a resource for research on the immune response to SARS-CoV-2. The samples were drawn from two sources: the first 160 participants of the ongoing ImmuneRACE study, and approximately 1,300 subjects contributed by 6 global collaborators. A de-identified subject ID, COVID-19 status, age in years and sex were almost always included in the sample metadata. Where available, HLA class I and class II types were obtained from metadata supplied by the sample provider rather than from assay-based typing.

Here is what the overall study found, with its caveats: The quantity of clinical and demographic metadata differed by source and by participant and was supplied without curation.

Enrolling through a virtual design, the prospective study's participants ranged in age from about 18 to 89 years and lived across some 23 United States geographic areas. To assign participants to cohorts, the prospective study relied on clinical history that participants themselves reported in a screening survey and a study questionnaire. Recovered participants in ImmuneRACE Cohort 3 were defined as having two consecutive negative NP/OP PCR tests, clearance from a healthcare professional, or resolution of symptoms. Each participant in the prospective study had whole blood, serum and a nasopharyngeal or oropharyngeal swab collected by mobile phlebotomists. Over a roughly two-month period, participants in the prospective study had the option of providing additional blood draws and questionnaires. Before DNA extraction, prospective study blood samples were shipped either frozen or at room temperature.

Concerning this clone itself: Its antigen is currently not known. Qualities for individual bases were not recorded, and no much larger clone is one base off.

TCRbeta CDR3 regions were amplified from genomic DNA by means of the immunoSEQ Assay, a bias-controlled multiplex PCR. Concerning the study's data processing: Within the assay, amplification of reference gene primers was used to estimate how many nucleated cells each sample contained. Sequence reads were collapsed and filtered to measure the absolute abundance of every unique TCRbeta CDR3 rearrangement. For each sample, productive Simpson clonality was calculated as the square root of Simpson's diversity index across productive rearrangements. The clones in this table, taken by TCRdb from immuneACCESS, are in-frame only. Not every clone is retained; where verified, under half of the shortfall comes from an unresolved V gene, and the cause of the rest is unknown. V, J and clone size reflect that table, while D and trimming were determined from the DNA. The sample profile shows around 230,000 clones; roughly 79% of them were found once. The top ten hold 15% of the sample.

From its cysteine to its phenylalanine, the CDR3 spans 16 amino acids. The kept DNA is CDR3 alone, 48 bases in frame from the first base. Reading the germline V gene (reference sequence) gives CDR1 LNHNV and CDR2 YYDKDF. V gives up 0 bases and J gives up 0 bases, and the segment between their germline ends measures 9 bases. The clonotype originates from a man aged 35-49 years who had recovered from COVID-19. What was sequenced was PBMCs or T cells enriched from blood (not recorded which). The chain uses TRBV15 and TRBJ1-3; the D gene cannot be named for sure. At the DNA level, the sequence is TGTGCCACCAGCAGAGATCTAAGCTCCTCTGGAAACACCATATATTTT. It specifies CATSRDLSSSGNTIYF.